The 6 T cell receptor beta chains presented below share a single source sample, sequenced in a study of cytomegalovirus exposure and HLA in healthy donors. A multiplex PCR was run with 60 Vbeta primers and 13 Jbeta primers. Libraries were prepared by immunoSEQ multiplex PCR; TCRdb keeps only in-frame clonotypes and omits some of them. Found here are 150,000 or so clones, over 75% of them singletons; the top ten hold 4.5% to 7%. Sequencing used PBMCs. These receptor sequences come from a woman aged 35 to 49 in good health and CMV-seropositive.

This clone showed up just a few times. The rearrangement links TRBV19 to TRBJ1-5; 7 nucleotides match TRBD1. There are 16 residues in the CDR3. Trimming took 3 bases from V and 0 from J; bases not matched to a gene: 5. CDR1 and CDR2 from the germline V gene are LNHDA and SQIVND (reference sequence). The CDR3 here is CASSIFGTVSNQPQHF. The CDR3, as DNA: TGTGCCAGTAGTATTTTCGGGACAGTTAGCAATCAGCCCCAGCATTTT.

This chain links TRBV2 with TRBJ1-1; 8 bases line up with TRBD1. The CDR3 loop spans 15 amino acids. J lost 5 bases, V lost 5 bases, and 10 bases had no gene match. Germline CDR1 and CDR2: SNHLY and FYNNEI. The CDR3 DNA reads TGTGCCAGCAGTTTTATTAACAGGGGGGGAACTGAAGCTTTCTTT. Translation: CASSFINRGGTEAFF.

This clone was counted once. The genes are TRBV5-1 and TRBJ1-1; TRBD1 agrees at 7 bases. The ends lost 4 bases at V and 4 bases at J; junction bases unmatched: 7. The V gene's germline CDR1 is SGHRS and CDR2 YFSETQ. This CDR3 spans 14 amino acids. For the CDR3, the DNA is TGCGCCAGCAGCCCAGGACAGGTCCTCACTGAAGCTTTCTTT. Translating gives CASSPGQVLTEAFF.

The chain couples TRBV5-1 to TRBJ2-1; 9 bases are a match to TRBD2. The J segment lost 7 bases and the V segment lost 3 bases, leaving 8 bases of the junction unmatched. CDR3 length: 15 amino acids. The germline gives CDR1 SGHRS, CDR2 YFSETQ. CDR3 loop: CASSSNPGLANEQFF. In DNA, the CDR3 is TGCGCCAGCAGCTCAAACCCGGGACTAGCTAATGAGCAGTTCTTC. Supplemented by reference TRBV5-1 and TRBJ2-1, the full variable domain reads KAGVTQTPRYLIKTRGQQVTLSCSPISGHRSVSWYQQTPGQGLQFLFEYFSETQRNKGNFPGRFSGRQFSNSRSEMNVSTLELGDSALYLCASSSNPGLANEQFFGPGTRLTVL.

A word on this clone: Other DNA sequences in the sample encode the same CDR3. The chain uses TRBV6-5 and TRBJ2-5; 10 bases line up with TRBD2. The V gene's germline CDR1 is MNHEY and CDR2 SVGAGI. Trimming took 0 bases from V and 2 from J; bases not matched to a gene: 3. CDR3 length: 16 amino acids. CDR3 region: CASSYSWTSGQETQYF. The CDR3 DNA follows: TGTGCCAGCAGTTACTCTTGGACTAGCGGACAAGAGACCCAGTACTTC.

This chain uses TRBV6-5 with TRBJ2-3, with D perhaps matching TRBD2 (6 bases). V lost 0 bases and J 8 bases, leaving 9 bases between the germline ends. Germline assignment: CDR1 MNHEY and CDR2 SVGAGI. CDR3 length: 13 residues. CDR3 DNA: TGTGCCAGCAGTTACTCTTCGGGACTTACGCAGTATTTT. Its protein product is CASSYSSGLTQYF.